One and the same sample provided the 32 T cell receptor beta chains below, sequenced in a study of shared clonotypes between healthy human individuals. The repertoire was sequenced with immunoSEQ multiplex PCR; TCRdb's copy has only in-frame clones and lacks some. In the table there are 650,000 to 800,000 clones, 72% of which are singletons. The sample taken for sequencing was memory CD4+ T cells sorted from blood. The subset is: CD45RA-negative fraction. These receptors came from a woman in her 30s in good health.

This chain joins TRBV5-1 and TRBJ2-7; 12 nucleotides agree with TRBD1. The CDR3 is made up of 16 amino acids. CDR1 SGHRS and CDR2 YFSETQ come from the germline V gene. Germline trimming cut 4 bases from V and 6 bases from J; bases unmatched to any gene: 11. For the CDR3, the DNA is TGCGCCAGCAGCCTAAAGACCGGGACAGGGGGCTCCGAGCAGTACTTC. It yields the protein CASSLKTGTGGSEQYF.

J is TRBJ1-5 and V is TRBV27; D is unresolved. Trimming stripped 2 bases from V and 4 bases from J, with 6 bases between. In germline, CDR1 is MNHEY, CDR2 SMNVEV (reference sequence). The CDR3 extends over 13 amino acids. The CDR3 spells CASSLSRNQPQHF. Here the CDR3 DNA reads TGTGCCAGCAGTTTAAGTAGGAATCAGCCCCAGCATTTT.

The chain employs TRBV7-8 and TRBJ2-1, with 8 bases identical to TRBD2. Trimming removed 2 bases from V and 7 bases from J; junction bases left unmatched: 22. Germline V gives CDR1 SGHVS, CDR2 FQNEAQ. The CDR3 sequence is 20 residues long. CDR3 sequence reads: CASSLSAVWGSGGPRNEQFF. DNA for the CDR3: TGTGCCAGCAGCTTAAGCGCCGTTTGGGGGTCGGGAGGGCCGAGGAATGAGCAGTTCTTC.

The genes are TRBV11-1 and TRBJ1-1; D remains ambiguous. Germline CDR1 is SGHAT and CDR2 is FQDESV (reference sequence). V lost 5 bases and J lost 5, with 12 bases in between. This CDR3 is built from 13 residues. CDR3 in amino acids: CASSQLSETEAFF. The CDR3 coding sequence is TGTGCCAGCAGCCAACTCTCAGAGACTGAAGCTTTCTTT.

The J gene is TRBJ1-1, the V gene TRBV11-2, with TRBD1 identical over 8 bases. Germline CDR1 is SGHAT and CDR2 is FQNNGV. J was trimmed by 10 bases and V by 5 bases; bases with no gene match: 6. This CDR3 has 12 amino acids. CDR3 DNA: TGTGCCAGCAGCCGGGCTGACAGGGGAGCTTTCTTT. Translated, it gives CASSRADRGAFF. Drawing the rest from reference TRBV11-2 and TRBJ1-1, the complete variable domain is EAGVAQSPRYKIIEKRQSVAFWCNPISGHATLYWYQQILGQGPKLLIQFQNNGVVDDSQLPKDRFSAERLKGVDSTLKIQPAKLEDSAVYLCASSRADRGAFFGQGTRLTVV.

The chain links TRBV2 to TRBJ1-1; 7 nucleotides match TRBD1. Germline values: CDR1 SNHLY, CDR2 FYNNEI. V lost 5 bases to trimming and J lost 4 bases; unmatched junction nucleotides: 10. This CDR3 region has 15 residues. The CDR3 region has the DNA TGTGCCAGCAGTCAGAGACAGGGCCGTGGCACTGAAGCTTTCTTT. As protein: CASSQRQGRGTEAFF.

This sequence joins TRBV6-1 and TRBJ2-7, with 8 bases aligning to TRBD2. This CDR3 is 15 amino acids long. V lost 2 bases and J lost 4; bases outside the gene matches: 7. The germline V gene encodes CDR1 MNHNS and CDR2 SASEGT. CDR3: CASSESGGRFYEQYF. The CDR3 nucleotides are TGTGCCAGCAGTGAATCAGGCGGGAGGTTTTACGAGCAGTACTTC.

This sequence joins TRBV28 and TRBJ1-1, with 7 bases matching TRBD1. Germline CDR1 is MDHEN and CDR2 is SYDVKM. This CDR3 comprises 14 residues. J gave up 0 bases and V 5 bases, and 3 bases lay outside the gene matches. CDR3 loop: CASSRGQLNTEAFF. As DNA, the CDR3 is TGTGCCAGCAGTAGGGGACAGCTGAACACTGAAGCTTTCTTT.

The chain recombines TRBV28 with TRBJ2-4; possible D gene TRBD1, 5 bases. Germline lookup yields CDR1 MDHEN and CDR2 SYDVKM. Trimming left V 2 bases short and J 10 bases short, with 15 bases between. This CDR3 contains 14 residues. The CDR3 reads CASSLRPTGRIQYF. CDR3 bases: TGTGCCAGCAGTTTACGACCTACAGGCCGTATTCAGTACTTC.

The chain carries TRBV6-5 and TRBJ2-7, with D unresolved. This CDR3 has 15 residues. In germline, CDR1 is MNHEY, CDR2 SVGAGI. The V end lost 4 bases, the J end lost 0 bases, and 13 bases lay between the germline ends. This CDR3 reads CASSFNSASSYEQYF. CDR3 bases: TGTGCCAGCAGTTTCAACTCCGCGAGCTCCTACGAGCAGTACTTC.

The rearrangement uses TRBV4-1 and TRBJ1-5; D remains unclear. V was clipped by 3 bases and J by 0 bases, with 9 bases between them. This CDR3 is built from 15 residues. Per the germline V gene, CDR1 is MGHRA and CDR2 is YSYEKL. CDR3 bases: TGCGCCAGCAGCCAGGGATCATATAGCAATCAGCCCCAGCATTTT. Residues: CASSQGSYSNQPQHF.

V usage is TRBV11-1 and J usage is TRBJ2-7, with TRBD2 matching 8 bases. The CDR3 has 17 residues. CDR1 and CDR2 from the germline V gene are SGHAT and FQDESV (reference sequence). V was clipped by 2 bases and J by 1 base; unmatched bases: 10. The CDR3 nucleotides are TGTGCCAGCAGCTTAACGTCTAGCGGGTTTTCTTCCTACGAGCAGTACTTC. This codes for CASSLTSSGFSSYEQYF.

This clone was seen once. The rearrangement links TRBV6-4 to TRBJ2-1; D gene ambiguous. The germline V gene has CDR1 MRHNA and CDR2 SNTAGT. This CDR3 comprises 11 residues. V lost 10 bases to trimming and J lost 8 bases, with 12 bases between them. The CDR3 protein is CATPNLDEQFF. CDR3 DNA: TGTGCCACCCCAAACCTGGATGAGCAGTTCTTC.

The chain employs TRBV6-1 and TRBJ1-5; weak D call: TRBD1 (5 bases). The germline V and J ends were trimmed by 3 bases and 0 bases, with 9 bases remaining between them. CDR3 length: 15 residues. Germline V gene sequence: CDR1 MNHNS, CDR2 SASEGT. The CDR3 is CASSEGTVSNQPQHF. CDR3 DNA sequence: TGTGCCAGCAGTGAGGGGACGGTTAGCAATCAGCCCCAGCATTTT.

CDR3 sequence (DNA): TGTGCCAGCAGTTTCGCCAGCGTGGACAGGAGATACAATGAGCAGTTCTTC. It yields the protein CASSFASVDRRYNEQFF. The chain uses TRBV2 and TRBJ2-1; 7 bases map to TRBD1. This CDR3 is 17 amino acids long. Germline V gene lookup returns CDR1 SNHLY and CDR2 FYNNEI. V was pared by 5 bases and J by 4 bases, with 14 bases of the junction left unmatched.

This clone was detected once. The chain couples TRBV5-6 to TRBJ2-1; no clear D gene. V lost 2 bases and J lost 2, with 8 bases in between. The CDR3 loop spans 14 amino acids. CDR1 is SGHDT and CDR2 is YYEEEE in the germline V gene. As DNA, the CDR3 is TGTGCCAGCAGCTTCATCCGGGCCTACAATGAGCAGTTCTTC. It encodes CASSFIRAYNEQFF.

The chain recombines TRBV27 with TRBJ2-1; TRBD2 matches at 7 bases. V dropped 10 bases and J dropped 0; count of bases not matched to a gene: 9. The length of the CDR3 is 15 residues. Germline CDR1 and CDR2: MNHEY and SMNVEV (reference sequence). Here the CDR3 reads CATRKGGSSYNEQFF. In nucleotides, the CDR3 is TGTGCCACCAGGAAGGGCGGGAGCTCCTACAATGAGCAGTTCTTC.

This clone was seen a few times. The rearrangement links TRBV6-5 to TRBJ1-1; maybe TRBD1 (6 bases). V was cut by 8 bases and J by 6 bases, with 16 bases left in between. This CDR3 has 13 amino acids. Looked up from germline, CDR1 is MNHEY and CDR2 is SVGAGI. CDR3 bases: TGTGCCAGCTCCAAGGAGGGGGGGGCTGAAGCTTTCTTT. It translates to CASSKEGGAEAFF.

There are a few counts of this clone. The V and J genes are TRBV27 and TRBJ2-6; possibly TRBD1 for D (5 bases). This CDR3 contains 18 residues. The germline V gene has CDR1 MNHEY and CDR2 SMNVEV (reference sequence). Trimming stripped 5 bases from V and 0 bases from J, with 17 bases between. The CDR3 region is CASSATGITYSGANVLTF. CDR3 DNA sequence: TGTGCCAGCAGTGCAACAGGAATTACCTACTCTGGGGCCAACGTCCTGACTTTC.

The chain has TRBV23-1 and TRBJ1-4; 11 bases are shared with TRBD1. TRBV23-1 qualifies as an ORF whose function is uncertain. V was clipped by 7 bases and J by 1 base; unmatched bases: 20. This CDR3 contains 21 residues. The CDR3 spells CASIGLGQGDTRHVTNEKLFF. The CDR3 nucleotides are TGCGCCAGCATCGGTTTGGGACAGGGGGATACTCGACACGTAACTAATGAAAAACTGTTTTTT.

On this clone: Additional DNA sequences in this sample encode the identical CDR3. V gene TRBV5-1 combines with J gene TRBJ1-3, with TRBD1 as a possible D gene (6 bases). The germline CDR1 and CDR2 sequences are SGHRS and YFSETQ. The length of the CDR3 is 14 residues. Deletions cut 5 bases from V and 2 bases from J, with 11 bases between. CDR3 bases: TGCGCCAGCAGTCCCGGGACAACTGGAAACACCATATATTTT. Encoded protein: CASSPGTTGNTIYF.

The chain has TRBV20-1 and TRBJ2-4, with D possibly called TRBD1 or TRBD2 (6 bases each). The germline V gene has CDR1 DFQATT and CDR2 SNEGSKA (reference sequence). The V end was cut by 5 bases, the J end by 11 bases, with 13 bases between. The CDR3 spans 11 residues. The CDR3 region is CSALLGGLQYF. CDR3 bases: TGCAGTGCTCTCCTCGGGGGCCTTCAGTACTTC.

CDR3 bases: TGTGCCAGCAGGGACGGACGGGACTACGAGCAGTACTTC. Amino acids: CASRDGRDYEQYF. V gene TRBV2 combines with J gene TRBJ2-7; weak D call: TRBD2 (5 bases). Germline loops: CDR1 SNHLY, CDR2 FYNNEI. The CDR3 consists of 13 residues. With 6 bases removed from V and 3 bases from J, the gap between germline ends came to 12 bases.

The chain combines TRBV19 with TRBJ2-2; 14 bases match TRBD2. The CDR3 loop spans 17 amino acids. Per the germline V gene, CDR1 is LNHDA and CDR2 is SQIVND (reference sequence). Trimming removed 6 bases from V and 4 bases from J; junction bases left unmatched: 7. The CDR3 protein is CASRGLAGVWITGELFF. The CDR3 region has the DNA TGTGCCAGTAGGGGACTAGCGGGAGTTTGGATCACCGGGGAGCTGTTTTTT.

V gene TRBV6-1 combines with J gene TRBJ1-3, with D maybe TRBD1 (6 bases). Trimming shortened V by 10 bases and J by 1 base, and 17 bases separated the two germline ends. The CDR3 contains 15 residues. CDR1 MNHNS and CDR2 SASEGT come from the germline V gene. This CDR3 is CANRVGGHSGNTIYF. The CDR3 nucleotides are TGTGCCAACCGGGTGGGGGGGCATTCTGGAAACACCATATATTTT.

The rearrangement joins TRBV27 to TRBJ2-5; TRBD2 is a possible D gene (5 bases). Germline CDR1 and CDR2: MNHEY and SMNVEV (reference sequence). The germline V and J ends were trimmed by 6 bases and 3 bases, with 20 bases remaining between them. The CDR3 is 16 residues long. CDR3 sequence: CASRARPGNREETQYF. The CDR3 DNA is TGTGCCAGCAGGGCTAGACCGGGGAATCGAGAAGAGACCCAGTACTTC.

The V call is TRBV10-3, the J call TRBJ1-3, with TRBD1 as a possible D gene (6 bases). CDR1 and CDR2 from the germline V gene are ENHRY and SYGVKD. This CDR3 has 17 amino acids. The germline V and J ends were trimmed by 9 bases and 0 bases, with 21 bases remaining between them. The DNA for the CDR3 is TGTGCCATAAGGGGTGAACAGGGTTCTAGCTCTGGAAACACCATATATTTT. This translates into CAIRGEQGSSSGNTIYF.

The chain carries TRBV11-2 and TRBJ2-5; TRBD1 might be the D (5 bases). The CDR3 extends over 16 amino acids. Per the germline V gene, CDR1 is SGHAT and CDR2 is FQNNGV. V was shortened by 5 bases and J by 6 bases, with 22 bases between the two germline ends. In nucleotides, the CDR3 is TGTGCCAGCAGCAGGCATGTGGGGCCCTTCGAAAAGACCCAGTACTTC. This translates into CASSRHVGPFEKTQYF.

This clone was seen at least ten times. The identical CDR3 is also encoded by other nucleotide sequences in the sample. The CDR3 spells CAWSGGTGRDQPQHF. CDR3 DNA sequence: TGTGCCTGGAGTGGAGGGACAGGGCGAGATCAGCCCCAGCATTTT. The chain couples TRBV30 to TRBJ1-5; 9 positions agree with TRBD1. The CDR3 contains 15 residues. V was pared by 1 base and J by 5 bases, with 6 bases of the junction left unmatched. The germline CDR1 and CDR2 sequences are GTSNPN and SVGIG (reference sequence).

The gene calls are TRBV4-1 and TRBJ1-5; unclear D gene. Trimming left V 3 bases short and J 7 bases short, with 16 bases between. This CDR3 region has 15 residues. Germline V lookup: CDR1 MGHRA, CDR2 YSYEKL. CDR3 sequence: CASSQSPWGGQPQHF. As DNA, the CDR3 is TGCGCCAGCAGCCAGTCACCTTGGGGAGGGCAGCCCCAGCATTTT.

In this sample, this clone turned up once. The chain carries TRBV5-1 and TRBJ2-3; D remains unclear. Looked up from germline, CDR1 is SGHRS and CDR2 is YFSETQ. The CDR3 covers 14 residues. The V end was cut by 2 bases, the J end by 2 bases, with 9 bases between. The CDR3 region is CASSLQIITDTQYF. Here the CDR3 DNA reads TGCGCCAGCAGCTTACAAATAATCACAGATACGCAGTATTTT.

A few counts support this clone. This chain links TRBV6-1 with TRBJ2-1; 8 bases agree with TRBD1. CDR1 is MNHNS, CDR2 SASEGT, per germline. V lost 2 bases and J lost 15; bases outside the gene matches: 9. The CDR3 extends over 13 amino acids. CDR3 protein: CASSERDRTPGFF. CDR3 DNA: TGTGCCAGCAGTGAACGGGACAGGACCCCGGGGTTCTTC.